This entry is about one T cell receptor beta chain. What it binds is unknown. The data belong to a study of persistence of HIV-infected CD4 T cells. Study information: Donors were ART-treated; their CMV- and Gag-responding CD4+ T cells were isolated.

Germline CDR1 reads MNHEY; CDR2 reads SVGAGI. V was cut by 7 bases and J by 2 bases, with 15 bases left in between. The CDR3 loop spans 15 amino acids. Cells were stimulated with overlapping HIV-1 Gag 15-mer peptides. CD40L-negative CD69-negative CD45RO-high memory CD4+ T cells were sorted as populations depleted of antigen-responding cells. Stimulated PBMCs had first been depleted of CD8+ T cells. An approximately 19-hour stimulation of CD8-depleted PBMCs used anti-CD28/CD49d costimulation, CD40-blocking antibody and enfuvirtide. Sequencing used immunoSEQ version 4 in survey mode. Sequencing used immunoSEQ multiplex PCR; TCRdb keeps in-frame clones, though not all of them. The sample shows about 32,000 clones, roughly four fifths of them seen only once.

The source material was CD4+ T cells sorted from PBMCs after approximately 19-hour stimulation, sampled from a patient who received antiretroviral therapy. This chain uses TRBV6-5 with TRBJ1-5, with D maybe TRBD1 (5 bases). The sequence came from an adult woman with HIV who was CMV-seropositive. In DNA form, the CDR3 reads TGTGCCAGCAAACAAACAGGATCGGGCAATCAGCCCCAGCATTTT. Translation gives CASKQTGSGNQPQHF.